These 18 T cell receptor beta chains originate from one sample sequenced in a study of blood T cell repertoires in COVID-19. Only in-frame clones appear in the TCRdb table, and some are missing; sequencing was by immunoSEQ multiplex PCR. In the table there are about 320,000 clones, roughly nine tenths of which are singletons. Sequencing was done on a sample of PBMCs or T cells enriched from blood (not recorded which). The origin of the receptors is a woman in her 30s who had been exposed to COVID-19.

The DNA for the CDR3 is TGTGCCAGCAGTTCCGGTAGGGAGCTCTCCCAGCCCCAGCATTTT. As protein: CASSSGRELSQPQHF. The chain joins TRBV6-6 to TRBJ1-5; D is undetermined. This CDR3 has 15 residues. V was shortened by 4 bases and J by 7 bases, with 17 bases between the two germline ends. CDR1 MNHNY and CDR2 SVGAGI come from the germline V gene (reference sequence).

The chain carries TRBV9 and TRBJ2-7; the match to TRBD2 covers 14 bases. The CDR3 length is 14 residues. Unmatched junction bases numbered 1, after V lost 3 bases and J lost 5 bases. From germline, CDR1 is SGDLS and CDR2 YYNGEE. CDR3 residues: CASSEGLAGDEQYF. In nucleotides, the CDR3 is TGTGCCAGCAGCGAGGGACTAGCGGGGGACGAGCAGTACTTC.

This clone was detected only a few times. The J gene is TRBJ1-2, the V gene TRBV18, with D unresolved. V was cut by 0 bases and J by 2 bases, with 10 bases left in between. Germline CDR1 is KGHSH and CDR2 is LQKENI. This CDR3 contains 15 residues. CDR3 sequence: CASSPPQEPNYGYTF. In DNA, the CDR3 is TGTGCCAGCTCACCACCCCAGGAACCGAACTATGGCTACACCTTC.

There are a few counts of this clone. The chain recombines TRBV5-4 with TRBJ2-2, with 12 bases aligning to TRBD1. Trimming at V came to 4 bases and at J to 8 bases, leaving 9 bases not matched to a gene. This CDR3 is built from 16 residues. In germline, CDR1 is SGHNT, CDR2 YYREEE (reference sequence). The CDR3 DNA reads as TGTGCCAGCAGCCGTCCGGGACAGGGGGCGTCGGGGGAGCTGTTTTTT. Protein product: CASSRPGQGASGELFF.

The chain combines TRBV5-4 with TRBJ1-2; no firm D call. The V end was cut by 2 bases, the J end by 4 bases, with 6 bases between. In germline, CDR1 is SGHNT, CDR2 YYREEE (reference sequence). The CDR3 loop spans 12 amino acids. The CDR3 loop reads CASSFDFYGYTF. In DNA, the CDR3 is TGTGCCAGCAGCTTTGACTTCTATGGCTACACCTTC.

The CDR3 nucleotides are TGCAGTGCCTTCACAGGGGTAGAGCAGTTCTTC. Protein: CSAFTGVEQFF. V is TRBV20-1 and J is TRBJ2-1; 7 bases fit TRBD1. The CDR3 is 11 residues long. Losses at the gene ends were 6 bases for V and 10 bases for J; bases not matched to a gene: 6. Looked up from germline, CDR1 is DFQATT and CDR2 is SNEGSKA (reference sequence).

The CDR3 sequence: CASSIFGAGQPQHF. CDR3 DNA: TGTGCCAGTAGTATTTTCGGTGCGGGTCAGCCCCAGCATTTT. The chain carries TRBV19 and TRBJ1-5; no clear D. The ends were cut back, 3 bases at V and 6 bases at J, with 12 bases in the middle. Germline CDR1 is LNHDA and CDR2 is SQIVND (reference sequence). The CDR3 extends over 14 amino acids.

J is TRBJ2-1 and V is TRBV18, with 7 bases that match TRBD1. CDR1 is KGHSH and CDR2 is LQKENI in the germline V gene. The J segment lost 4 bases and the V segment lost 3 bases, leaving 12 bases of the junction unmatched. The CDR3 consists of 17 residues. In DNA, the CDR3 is TGTGCCAGCTCACCTATTCGTGAGACAGGGAATTACAATGAGCAGTTCTTC. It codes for CASSPIRETGNYNEQFF.

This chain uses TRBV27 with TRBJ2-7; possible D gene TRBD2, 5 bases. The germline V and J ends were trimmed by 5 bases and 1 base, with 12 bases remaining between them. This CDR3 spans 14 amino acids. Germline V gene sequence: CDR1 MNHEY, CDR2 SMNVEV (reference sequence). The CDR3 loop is CASSPPGSSYEQYF. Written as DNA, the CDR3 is TGTGCCAGCAGTCCGCCGGGGTCGTCCTACGAGCAGTACTTC.

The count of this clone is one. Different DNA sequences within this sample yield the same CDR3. CDR3 sequence: CASSDRGRTDTQYF. The CDR3 nucleotides read TGTGCCAGCAGCGACAGGGGGCGTACAGATACGCAGTATTTT. The rearrangement joins TRBV2 to TRBJ2-3; TRBD1 aligns across 10 bases. Germline V lookup: CDR1 SNHLY, CDR2 FYNNEI. This CDR3 comprises 14 residues. With V trimmed by 6 bases and J by 3 bases, 3 bases remained unmatched.

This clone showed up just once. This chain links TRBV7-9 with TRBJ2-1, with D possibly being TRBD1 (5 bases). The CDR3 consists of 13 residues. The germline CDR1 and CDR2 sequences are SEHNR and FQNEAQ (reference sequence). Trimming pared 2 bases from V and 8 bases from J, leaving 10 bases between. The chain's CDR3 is CASSLPRVDEQFF. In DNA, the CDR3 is TGTGCCAGCAGCTTACCCAGGGTGGATGAGCAGTTCTTC.

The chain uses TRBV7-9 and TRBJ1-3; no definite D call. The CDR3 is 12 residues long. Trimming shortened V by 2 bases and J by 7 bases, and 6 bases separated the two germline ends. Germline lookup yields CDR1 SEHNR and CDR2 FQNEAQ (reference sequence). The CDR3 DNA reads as TGTGCCAGCAGCTTATCGGGGAACACCATATATTTT. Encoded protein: CASSLSGNTIYF.

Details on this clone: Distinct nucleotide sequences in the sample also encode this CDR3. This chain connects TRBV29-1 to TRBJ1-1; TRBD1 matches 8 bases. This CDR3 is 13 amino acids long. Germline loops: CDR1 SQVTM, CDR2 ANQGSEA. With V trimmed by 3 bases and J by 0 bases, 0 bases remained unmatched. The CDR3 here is CSVDRGLNTEAFF. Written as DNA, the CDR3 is TGCAGCGTTGACAGGGGGCTGAACACTGAAGCTTTCTTT.

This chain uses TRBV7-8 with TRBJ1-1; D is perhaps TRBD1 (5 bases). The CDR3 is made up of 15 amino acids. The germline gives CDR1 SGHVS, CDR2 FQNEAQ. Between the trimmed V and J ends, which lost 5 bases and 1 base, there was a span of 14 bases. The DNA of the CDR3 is TGTGCCAGCAGCCCCCTGGCTAGGGGGAACACTGAAGCTTTCTTT. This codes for CASSPLARGNTEAFF. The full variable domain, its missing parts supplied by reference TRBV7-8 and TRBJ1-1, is GAGVSQSPRYKVAKRGQDVALRCDPISGHVSLFWYQQALGQGPEFLTYFQNEAQLDKSGLPSDRFFAERPEGSVSTLKIQRTQQEDSAVYLCASSPLARGNTEAFFGQGTRLTVV.

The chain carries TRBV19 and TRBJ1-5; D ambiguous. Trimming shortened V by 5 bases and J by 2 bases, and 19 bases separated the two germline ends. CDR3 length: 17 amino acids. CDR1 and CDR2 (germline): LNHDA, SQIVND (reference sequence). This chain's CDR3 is CASSSGLKTRGNQPQHF. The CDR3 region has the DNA TGTGCCAGTAGTTCCGGACTGAAGACAAGGGGCAATCAGCCCCAGCATTTT.

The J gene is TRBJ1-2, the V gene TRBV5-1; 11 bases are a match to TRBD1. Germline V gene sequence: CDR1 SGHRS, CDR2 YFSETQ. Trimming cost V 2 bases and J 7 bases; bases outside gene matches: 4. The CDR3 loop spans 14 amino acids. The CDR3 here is CASSLGQGAGGYTF. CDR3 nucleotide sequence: TGCGCCAGCAGCTTAGGACAGGGGGCAGGTGGCTACACCTTC.

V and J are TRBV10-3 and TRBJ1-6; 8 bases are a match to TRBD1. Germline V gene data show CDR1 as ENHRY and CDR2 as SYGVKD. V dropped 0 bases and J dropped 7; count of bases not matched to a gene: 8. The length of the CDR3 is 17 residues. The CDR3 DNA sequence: TGTGCCATCAGTGAGTCAGGAGGACAGGGAAGAAATTCACCCCTCCACTTT. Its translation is CAISESGGQGRNSPLHF.

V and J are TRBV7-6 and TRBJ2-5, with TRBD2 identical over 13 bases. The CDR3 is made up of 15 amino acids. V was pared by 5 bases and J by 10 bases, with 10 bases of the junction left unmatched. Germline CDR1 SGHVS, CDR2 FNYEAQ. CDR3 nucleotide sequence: TGTGCCAGCAGCCGCGGTGGACTAGCGGGGGAATACCAGTACTTC. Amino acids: CASSRGGLAGEYQYF.